The present T cell receptor (beta chain) was sequenced within a study of neurological immune-mediated disorders. Study results and limitations: TCR-beta repertoires seemed private in all groups, with no expanded CDR3 amino acid sequences shared. A possible signature was seen in one related-CDR3 cluster, into which phylogenetic grouping placed the repertoires of 18 of 34 multiple sclerosis patients.

Preparation of the unsorted libraries drew on 2 million PBMCs stored at -80 C. This clonotype has a count of ten or more. Antigen unknown. Each TCR transcript was tagged with a 10-nucleotide random UMI during 5'RACE. MiXCR, applied by TCRdb to the 5' RACE reads, yields one record per CDR3 protein. Of around 64,000 distinct CDR3 sequences listed, 3.2% were seen once; the top ten hold less than 5.5%. The material sequenced was PBMCs. This sequence was found in a woman between 45 and 65 years old with multiple sclerosis.

CDR3 sequence: CASSRTSEETQYF. The CDR3 DNA is TGTGCCAGCAGTAGGACTAGCGAGGAGACCCAGTACTTC. This chain joins TRBV2 and TRBJ2-5; 9 bases fit TRBD2. Losses at the gene ends were 5 bases for V and 5 bases for J; bases not matched to a gene: 3. CDR1 is SNHLY and CDR2 is FYNNEI in the germline V gene. CDR3 length: 13 residues.